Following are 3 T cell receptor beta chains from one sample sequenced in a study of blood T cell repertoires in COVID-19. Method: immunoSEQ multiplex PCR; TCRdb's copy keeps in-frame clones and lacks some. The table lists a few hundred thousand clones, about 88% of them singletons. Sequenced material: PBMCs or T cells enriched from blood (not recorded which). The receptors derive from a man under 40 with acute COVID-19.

The CDR3 loop reads CASSLEQGLAKNIQYF. CDR3 in DNA: TGTGCCAGCAGCTTAGAACAGGGGCTAGCCAAAAACATTCAGTACTTC. The chain joins TRBV11-3 to TRBJ2-4, with 7 bases aligning to TRBD1. The trim removed 0 bases at V and 0 bases at J, leaving 2 bases unmatched. This CDR3 comprises 16 residues. Germline values: CDR1 SGHNT, CDR2 YENEEA.

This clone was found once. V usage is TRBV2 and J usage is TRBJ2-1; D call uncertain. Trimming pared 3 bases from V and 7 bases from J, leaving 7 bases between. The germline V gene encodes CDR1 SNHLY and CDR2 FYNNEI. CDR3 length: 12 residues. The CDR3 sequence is CASSDVGNEQFF. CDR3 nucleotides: TGTGCCAGCAGTGACGTCGGTAATGAGCAGTTCTTC. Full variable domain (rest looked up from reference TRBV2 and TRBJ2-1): EPEVTQTPSHQVTQMGQEVILRCVPISNHLYFYWYRQILGQKVEFLVSFYNNEISEKSEIFDDQFSVERPDGSNFTLKIRSTKLEDSAMYFCASSDVGNEQFFGPGTRLTVL.

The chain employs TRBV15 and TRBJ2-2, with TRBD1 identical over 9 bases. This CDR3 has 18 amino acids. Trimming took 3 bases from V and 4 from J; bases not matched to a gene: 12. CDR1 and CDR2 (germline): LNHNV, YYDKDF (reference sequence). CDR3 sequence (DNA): TGTGCCACCAGCAGCTCCAAAACCGGGACAGGGTTCACCGGGGAGCTGTTTTTT. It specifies CATSSSKTGTGFTGELFF.